These 25 T cell receptor beta chains were all obtained from the same sample, sequenced in a study of shared clonotypes between healthy human individuals. Profiling relied on immunoSEQ multiplex PCR, and the TCRdb table lists in-frame clones only, not all of them. The table lists over a million clones, roughly 97% of them singletons. Material for sequencing was naive CD4+ T cells sorted from blood. Subset reported: CD45RA+ positively selected. These TCRs come from a young man in good health.

The chain carries TRBV18 and TRBJ2-1; no reliable D call. V lost 3 bases, J lost 6 bases, and 12 bases lay in between. From germline, CDR1 is KGHSH and CDR2 LQKENI. The CDR3 consists of 14 residues. The CDR3 loop reads CASSPQLGSNEQFF. The DNA for the CDR3 is TGTGCCAGCTCACCCCAATTGGGTAGCAATGAGCAGTTCTTC.

This chain links TRBV4-1 with TRBJ2-1; 8 bases are shared with TRBD1. V lost 1 base to trimming and J lost 4 bases; unmatched junction nucleotides: 9. In germline, CDR1 is MGHRA, CDR2 YSYEKL. This CDR3 region has 17 residues. CDR3 nucleotide sequence: TGCGCCAGCAGCCAAGTACCCGGGACAGGTAATTACAATGAGCAGTTCTTC. Amino acids: CASSQVPGTGNYNEQFF.

V and J are TRBV2 and TRBJ2-7; perhaps TRBD2 as D (6 bases). Germline V gene lookup returns CDR1 SNHLY and CDR2 FYNNEI. CDR3 size: 12 residues. The CDR3 loop is CATREREYEQYF. Here the CDR3 DNA reads TGTGCGACCCGGGAGAGGGAATACGAGCAGTACTTC.

This clone has only one observation. J is TRBJ2-1 and V is TRBV7-8; TRBD1 matches 9 bases. Per germline, CDR1 SGHVS and CDR2 FQNEAQ. The CDR3 has 16 residues. V trimming: 5 bases; J trimming: 2 bases; junction bases outside the gene matches: 7. The CDR3 sequence is CASSAQGASTYNEQFF. In DNA form, the CDR3 reads TGTGCCAGCAGCGCACAGGGGGCTAGCACCTACAATGAGCAGTTCTTC.

As to this clone: Different DNA sequences within this sample yield the same CDR3. V gene TRBV9 combines with J gene TRBJ1-2, with 8 nucleotides matching TRBD1. Germline CDR1 is SGDLS and CDR2 is YYNGEE. V lost 2 bases, J lost 4 bases, and 4 bases stayed unmatched. This CDR3 is 14 amino acids long. The CDR3 loop reads CASSVGQGGYGYTF. The CDR3 coding sequence is TGTGCCAGCAGCGTTGGACAGGGAGGCTATGGCTACACCTTC.

For this clone: Other nucleotide sequences from this sample produce the same CDR3. The chain links TRBV7-9 to TRBJ2-3; D unclear. This CDR3 is built from 13 residues. CDR1 is SEHNR and CDR2 is FQNEAQ in the germline V gene (reference sequence). Trimming took off 0 bases at V and 0 bases at J, with 1 base between the two ends. CDR3 DNA sequence: TGTGCCAGCAGCTTAGCCAGCACAGATACGCAGTATTTT. This encodes CASSLASTDTQYF.

This sequence joins TRBV29-1 and TRBJ2-1; 7 bases are a match to TRBD2. This CDR3 comprises 14 residues. Germline CDR1 is SQVTM and CDR2 is ANQGSEA. The V gene end was trimmed by 5 bases and the J gene end by 5 bases; junction bases not matched to a gene: 9. The CDR3 bases are TGCAGCGTTTTGCTGGGCGGGAGCCACAATGAGCAGTTCTTC. Protein sequence: CSVLLGGSHNEQFF.

The chain recombines TRBV27 with TRBJ2-3; 9 nucleotides agree with TRBD2. The CDR3 is made up of 14 amino acids. V shed 6 bases, J shed 1 base, and the junction held 2 bases outside the gene matches. CDR1 and CDR2 from the germline V gene are MNHEY and SMNVEV (reference sequence). CDR3 sequence reads: CASRRTSGTDTQYF. The DNA for the CDR3 is TGTGCCAGCAGACGGACTAGCGGCACAGATACGCAGTATTTT.

V usage is TRBV5-6 and J usage is TRBJ2-5, with D perhaps assigned TRBD1 or TRBD2 (5 bases each). Trimming took off 8 bases at V and 9 bases at J, with 29 bases between the two ends. Germline CDR1 reads SGHDT; CDR2 reads YYEEEE. The CDR3 contains 16 residues. CDR3 amino acids: CASTFGTSHIGLAQYF. In DNA form, the CDR3 reads TGTGCCAGTACCTTCGGGACCTCGCATATCGGTCTGGCCCAGTACTTC. The variable domain in full, with the rest retrieved from reference TRBV5-6 and TRBJ2-5, is DAGVTQSPTHLIKTRGQQVTLRCSPKSGHDTVSWYQQALGQGPQFIFQYYEEEERQRGNFPDRFSGHQFPNYSSELNVNALLLGDSALYLCASTFGTSHIGLAQYFGPGTRLLVL.

This chain uses TRBV7-9 with TRBJ1-4; D gene uncertain. Deletions cut 5 bases from V and 0 bases from J, with 10 bases between. The CDR3 spans 15 residues. Germline loops: CDR1 SEHNR, CDR2 FQNEAQ (reference sequence). DNA of the CDR3: TGTGCCAGCAGCCCCAAGGGATCAACTAATGAAAAACTGTTTTTT. Translation: CASSPKGSTNEKLFF.

In this sample, this clone turned up once. The chain couples TRBV11-3 to TRBJ2-1; D might be TRBD1 or TRBD2, each matching 5 bases. V was shortened by 2 bases and J by 5 bases, with 13 bases between the two germline ends. The CDR3 spans 15 residues. Germline assignment: CDR1 SGHNT and CDR2 YENEEA. The CDR3 bases are TGTGCCAGCAGCTTACGAGGGGCCACTCACAATGAGCAGTTCTTC. Translating it yields CASSLRGATHNEQFF.

The chain employs TRBV29-1 and TRBJ2-1; TRBD1 matches at 9 bases. The CDR3 extends over 15 amino acids. The V gene end was trimmed by 4 bases and the J gene end by 2 bases; junction bases not matched to a gene: 6. Per germline, CDR1 SQVTM and CDR2 ANQGSEA. CDR3 nucleotide sequence: TGCAGCGTTGCAGGGGGACAGGGTCCCTACAATGAGCAGTTCTTC. Translated: CSVAGGQGPYNEQFF.

The rearrangement joins TRBV18 to TRBJ2-7; 8 nucleotides match TRBD1. With V trimmed by 5 bases and J by 6 bases, 6 bases remained unmatched. Germline lookup yields CDR1 KGHSH and CDR2 LQKENI. This CDR3 has 13 amino acids. CDR3 region: CASSSDRVSEQYF. CDR3 coding DNA: TGTGCCAGCTCATCGGACAGGGTGTCCGAGCAGTACTTC.

V usage is TRBV7-2 and J usage is TRBJ1-1, with D uncertain. Trimming took 3 bases from V and 3 from J, leaving 14 bases between them. The germline gives CDR1 SGHTA, CDR2 FQGNSA. The CDR3 spans 15 residues. The CDR3 is CASSFSAGTDTEAFF. Written as DNA, the CDR3 is TGTGCCAGCAGCTTCTCTGCGGGAACCGACACTGAAGCTTTCTTT. Full variable domain (rest looked up from reference TRBV7-2 and TRBJ1-1): GAGVSQSPSNKVTEKGKDVELRCDPISGHTALYWYRQSLGQGLEFLIYFQGNSAPDKSGLPSDRFSAERTGGSVSTLTIQRTQQEDSAVYLCASSFSAGTDTEAFFGQGTRLTVV.

The chain carries TRBV7-9 and TRBJ1-4; D is uncertain. Per the germline V gene, CDR1 is SEHNR and CDR2 is FQNEAQ (reference sequence). The V end was cut by 10 bases, the J end by 2 bases, with 5 bases between. The CDR3 contains 11 residues. DNA of the CDR3: TGTGCCACCGGGACTAATGAAAAACTGTTTTTT. Protein sequence: CATGTNEKLFF.

This clone occurred once. Other DNA sequences of this sample code for an identical CDR3. The gene calls are TRBV30 and TRBJ2-3; D remains ambiguous. With 4 bases removed from V and 6 bases from J, the gap between germline ends came to 8 bases. There are 11 residues in the CDR3. CDR1 and CDR2 from the germline V gene are GTSNPN and SVGIG (reference sequence). The CDR3 bases are TGTGCCTGGACCAGTCTGGATACGCAGTATTTT. Its protein is CAWTSLDTQYF.

This chain uses TRBV2 with TRBJ1-4; TRBD1 is a possible D gene (5 bases). CDR3 size: 14 residues. The V and J ends lost 10 bases and 0 bases respectively, with 12 bases between them. The germline V gene has CDR1 SNHLY and CDR2 FYNNEI. The CDR3 bases are TGTGCCATATTAGACAGAACAACTAATGAAAAACTGTTTTTT. Protein product: CAILDRTTNEKLFF.

The J gene is TRBJ2-1, the V gene TRBV5-1; 10 bases align to TRBD2. V lost 5 bases, J lost 2 bases, and 1 base stayed unmatched. CDR1 and CDR2 (germline): SGHRS, YFSETQ. This CDR3 has 14 amino acids. This CDR3 reads CASSGTSAYNEQFF. CDR3 in DNA: TGCGCCAGCAGTGGGACTAGCGCCTACAATGAGCAGTTCTTC.

The rearrangement links TRBV10-2 to TRBJ1-3; D possibly corresponds to TRBD1 (5 bases). Germline V gene sequence: CDR1 WSHSY, CDR2 SAAADI. There are 16 residues in the CDR3. V was trimmed by 5 bases and J by 4 bases, leaving 18 bases between them. CDR3 bases: TGCGCCAGCAGTTTAACCGGGACCGCATCCGGAAACACCATATATTTT. This gives the protein CASSLTGTASGNTIYF.

For this clone: Other nucleotide sequences in the sample specify the same CDR3. CDR3 coding DNA: TGTGCCAGCAGCTTAGGCGCAGATACGCAGTATTTT. Translating it yields CASSLGADTQYF. The chain uses TRBV11-3 and TRBJ2-3; D is undetermined. CDR1 is SGHNT, CDR2 YENEEA, per germline. The V gene lost 1 base and the J gene lost 4 bases, with 3 bases spanning the gap. The CDR3 spans 12 residues. The full variable domain, rest sourced from reference TRBV11-3 and TRBJ2-3, is EAGVVQSPRYKIIEKKQPVAFWCNPISGHNTLYWYLQNLGQGPELLIRYENEEAVDDSQLPKDRFSAERLKGVDSTLKIQPAELGDSAVYLCASSLGADTQYFGPGTRLTVL.

The chain couples TRBV28 to TRBJ1-2, with a possible D match to TRBD1 (6 bases). Germline V CDR1 and CDR2: MDHEN, SYDVKM. The CDR3 runs to 14 residues. Trimming left V 3 bases short and J 3 bases short, with 11 bases between. The CDR3 here is CASSFLDRDYGYTF. DNA for the CDR3: TGTGCCAGCAGTTTTTTGGACAGAGACTATGGCTACACCTTC.

The chain carries TRBV5-1 and TRBJ1-1; 7 nucleotides line up with TRBD1. From germline, CDR1 is SGHRS and CDR2 YFSETQ. The V and J ends lost 5 bases and 1 base, in that order; junction bases with no gene match: 8. The CDR3 has 15 amino acids. The CDR3 coding sequence is TGCGCCAGCAGGCGTTCCGGGACAGAGAACACTGAAGCTTTCTTT. As protein: CASRRSGTENTEAFF.

V and J are TRBV27 and TRBJ2-3; D perhaps matches TRBD2 (5 bases). Trimming shortened V by 10 bases and J by 4 bases, and 15 bases separated the two germline ends. Germline assignment: CDR1 MNHEY and CDR2 SMNVEV (reference sequence). This CDR3 spans 13 amino acids. This chain's CDR3 is CATGNYYSDTQYF. As DNA, the CDR3 is TGTGCCACCGGGAATTACTATTCAGATACGCAGTATTTT.

Of note for this clone: This same CDR3 is encoded by further DNA sequences in the sample. This chain connects TRBV18 to TRBJ1-4, with D tentatively TRBD1 (5 bases). The V and J ends lost 2 bases and 3 bases respectively, with 7 bases between them. The CDR3 has 14 amino acids. From germline, CDR1 is KGHSH and CDR2 LQKENI. The CDR3 sequence: CASSPGAANEKLFF. CDR3 bases: TGTGCCAGCTCACCAGGGGCGGCTAATGAAAAACTGTTTTTT.

CDR3 residues: CASILGVTEQFF. In nucleotides, the CDR3 is TGTGCCAGCATCCTGGGAGTAACGGAGCAGTTCTTC. The chain carries TRBV6-1 and TRBJ2-1, with D possibly being TRBD2 (5 bases). Germline V gene lookup returns CDR1 MNHNS and CDR2 SASEGT. The CDR3 loop spans 12 amino acids. Trimming took off 7 bases at V and 10 bases at J, with 14 bases between the two ends.